This T cell receptor (beta chain) was sequenced during a study of blood T cell repertoires in COVID-19. Across the study: Acute and convalescent COVID-19 samples came from the United States, Italy and Spain. The cDNA or gDNA used as material had been derived from T cells, B-cell-depleted T cells, or PBMCs.

Under the authors' procedure: Estimation of nucleated cell counts relied on the amplification of reference gene primers. Here immunoSEQ multiplex PCR was the method, and the copy in TCRdb shows in-frame clones only, minus some. That table supplies the V and J calls and clone size; D and trimming were determined from the DNA. The sample has tens of thousands of clones, around 90% seen once. CDR3 length: 17 residues. Germline lookup yields CDR1 LNHDA and CDR2 SQIVND (reference sequence). The ends were cut back, 4 bases at V and 0 bases at J, with 16 bases in the middle. This clone was detected once. V and J are TRBV19 and TRBJ1-3, with D perhaps TRBD1 (5 bases). The sample comprised peripheral blood. This TCR was recovered from a human donor in a cohort sampled during active COVID-19. CDR3 sequence (DNA): TGTGCCAGTAGTACTGCCCGGGACTGGAGCTCTGGAAACACCATATATTTT. It translates to CASSTARDWSSGNTIYF.